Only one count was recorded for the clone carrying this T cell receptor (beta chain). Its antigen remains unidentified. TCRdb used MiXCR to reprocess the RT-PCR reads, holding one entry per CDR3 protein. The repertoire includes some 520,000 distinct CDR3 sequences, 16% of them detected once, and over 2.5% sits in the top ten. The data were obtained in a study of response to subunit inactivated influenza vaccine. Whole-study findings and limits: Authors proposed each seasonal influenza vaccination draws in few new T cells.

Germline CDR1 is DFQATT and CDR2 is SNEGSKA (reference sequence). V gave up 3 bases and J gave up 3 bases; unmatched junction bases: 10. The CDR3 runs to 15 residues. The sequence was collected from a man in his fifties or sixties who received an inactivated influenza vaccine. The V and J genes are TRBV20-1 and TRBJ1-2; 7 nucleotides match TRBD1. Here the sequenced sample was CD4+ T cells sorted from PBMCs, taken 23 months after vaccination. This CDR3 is CSASQGGSGDYGYTF. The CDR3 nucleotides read TGCAGTGCTAGTCAGGGGGGCTCGGGGGACTATGGCTACACCTTC.